One sample yielded the 13 T cell receptor beta chains listed below, sequenced in a study of blood T cell repertoires in COVID-19. Sequencing was performed with immunoSEQ multiplex PCR; in TCRdb, only in-frame clones are kept and a portion is missing. The sample shows 350,000 or so clones, over 70% of them seen only once. Material for sequencing was peripheral blood. The receptors originated from a man aged 25 to 40 with active or convalescent COVID-19.

The genes are TRBV5-4 and TRBJ2-1, with a tentative D call TRBD2 (6 bases). The germline V gene has CDR1 SGHNT and CDR2 YYREEE (reference sequence). V was cut by 2 bases and J by 0 bases, with 9 bases left in between. The CDR3 is 15 amino acids. DNA of the CDR3: TGTGCCAGCAGCTTTAGCGGCAGCTCCTACAATGAGCAGTTCTTC. Encoded protein: CASSFSGSSYNEQFF.

The rearrangement uses TRBV27 and TRBJ1-1, with 8 bases matching TRBD1. V shed 1 base, J shed 3 bases, and the junction held 4 bases outside the gene matches. There are 15 residues in the CDR3. Germline V gene lookup returns CDR1 MNHEY and CDR2 SMNVEV (reference sequence). The chain's CDR3 is CASSLFRGPDTEAFF. The CDR3 DNA sequence: TGTGCCAGCAGTTTATTCAGGGGGCCGGACACTGAAGCTTTCTTT.

The chain joins TRBV29-1 to TRBJ2-7; the match to TRBD1 covers 8 bases. This CDR3 region has 13 residues. CDR1 is SQVTM and CDR2 is ANQGSEA in the germline V gene. With 5 bases clipped from V and 2 bases from J, the junction kept 5 bases outside the gene matches. The CDR3 protein is CSVRTGMAYEQYF. CDR3 nucleotide sequence: TGCAGCGTTAGGACAGGGATGGCCTACGAGCAGTACTTC.

V usage is TRBV4-1 and J usage is TRBJ2-5; tentatively, D is TRBD1 (6 bases). The V gene lost 5 bases and the J gene lost 3 bases, with 10 bases spanning the gap. The CDR3 runs to 13 residues. Germline V gene data show CDR1 as MGHRA and CDR2 as YSYEKL. The CDR3 DNA reads as TGCGCCAGCAGCGTACAGGGTGAAGAGACCCAGTACTTC. It specifies CASSVQGEETQYF.

A single count supports this clone. This chain uses TRBV11-3 with TRBJ1-2; D might be TRBD1 (5 bases). This CDR3 comprises 16 residues. V shed 4 bases and J shed 5 bases, with 20 bases lying between them. Per the germline V gene, CDR1 is SGHNT and CDR2 is YENEEA. Written as DNA, the CDR3 is TGTGCCAGCAGCTCTACCGGTAGGGGCCATCCGTATGGCTACACCTTC. Protein: CASSSTGRGHPYGYTF.

The chain uses TRBV29-1 and TRBJ2-1, with TRBD2 matching 11 bases. Germline CDR1 is SQVTM and CDR2 is ANQGSEA. This CDR3 is 18 amino acids long. Trimming took 3 bases from V and 4 from J; bases not matched to a gene: 14. For the CDR3, the DNA is TGCAGCGTTGAGGCTGCCGGGACTAGCGGAGGCGGGTACAATGAGCAGTTCTTC. It codes for CSVEAAGTSGGGYNEQFF.

The chain recombines TRBV7-2 with TRBJ2-2; D ambiguous. V shed 7 bases and J shed 2 bases, with 14 bases lying between them. The CDR3 runs 15 residues. Germline V gene data show CDR1 as SGHTA and CDR2 as FQGNSA. For the CDR3, the DNA is TGTGCCAGCACCCTGATAACAGAAAACACCGGGGAGCTGTTTTTT. Protein product: CASTLITENTGELFF.

The chain is built from TRBV5-1 and TRBJ2-2; D remains ambiguous. CDR3 size: 14 residues. Germline V gives CDR1 SGHRS, CDR2 YFSETQ. V was shortened by 4 bases and J by 6 bases, with 13 bases between the two germline ends. The CDR3 region is CASSLVGVSGELFF. The CDR3 region has the DNA TGCGCCAGCAGCCTGGTCGGAGTTTCCGGGGAGCTGTTTTTT.

CDR3 sequence: CASSQEEGGGGNVLTF. For the CDR3, the DNA is TGCGCCAGCAGCCAAGAAGAAGGCGGTGGCGGCAACGTCCTGACTTTC. This chain uses TRBV4-3 with TRBJ2-6; D ambiguous. CDR1 and CDR2 from the germline V gene are LGHNA and YSLEER. Trimming left V 0 bases short and J 9 bases short, with 15 bases between. The CDR3 length is 16 residues.

The chain couples TRBV3-1 (or the pseudogene TRBV3-2) to TRBJ1-4; the D is unclear. This CDR3 is 12 amino acids long. V lost 2 bases to trimming and J lost 8 bases, with 6 bases between them. CDR1 LGHDT and CDR2 YNNKEL come from the germline V gene (reference sequence). The CDR3 sequence is CASSQTWEKLFF. Written as DNA, the CDR3 is TGTGCCAGCAGCCAAACTTGGGAAAAACTGTTTTTT.

The chain couples TRBV11-1 to TRBJ2-1; a possible D gene is TRBD2 (6 bases). CDR1 SGHAT and CDR2 FQDESV come from the germline V gene (reference sequence). V shed 1 base and J shed 9 bases, with 10 bases lying between them. The CDR3 has 13 residues. CDR3 DNA sequence: TGTGCCAGCAGCTTAGGACTAGGCAGTGAGCAGTTCTTC. It yields the protein CASSLGLGSEQFF. The full variable domain, completed using reference TRBV11-1 and TRBJ2-1, is EAEVAQSPRYKITEKSQAVAFWCDPISGHATLYWYRQILGQGPELLVQFQDESVVDDSQLPKDRFSAERLKGVDSTLKIQPAELGDSAMYLCASSLGLGSEQFFGPGTRLTVL.

This CDR3 reads CASSYLRTAYNEQFF. CDR3 nucleotides: TGTGCCAGCAGTTACCTAAGAACGGCCTACAATGAGCAGTTCTTC. This chain connects TRBV27 to TRBJ2-1; D gene ambiguous. V was pared by 4 bases and J by 2 bases, with 12 bases between. Germline-derived CDR1 and CDR2 are MNHEY and SMNVEV (reference sequence). The CDR3 spans 15 residues.

The chain is built from TRBV14 and TRBJ1-2; 10 bases are shared with TRBD1. This CDR3 spans 16 amino acids. Germline V gene lookup returns CDR1 SGHDN and CDR2 FVKESK. V trimming: 1 base; J trimming: 6 bases; junction bases outside the gene matches: 8. The CDR3 sequence: CASSQGLRDRGHGYTF. In DNA, the CDR3 is TGTGCCAGCAGCCAAGGCCTCCGCGACAGGGGGCATGGCTACACCTTC.